This T cell receptor beta chain comes out of a study of CD8+CD57+ T cells in acquired aplastic anemia. CDR1 is KGHDR, CDR2 SFDVKD, per germline. The CDR3 is 15 amino acids. With 0 bases clipped from V and 6 bases from J, the junction kept 5 bases outside the gene matches. CD8+CD57+ cell expansion had been shown by flow cytometry in patients chosen for sequencing. Profiling that covered TCR beta VDJ and CDR3 relied on genomic DNA as its template. TCRdb recomputed calls from the reads with MiXCR, one row per CDR3 protein. Counted here are around 200,000 distinct CDR3 sequences, nearly 50% occurring once; the ten biggest clones make up approximately 9.7%.

The genes are TRBV24-1 and TRBJ1-2; 8 bases map to TRBD1. The TCR originated in a human donor with aplastic anemia. The sequenced sample was sorted CD4+, CD8+, or CD8+CD57+ T cells (not recorded which) from PBMCs. The CDR3 DNA follows: TGTGCCACCAGTGATTTGGGACAGGGAACAAATGGCTACACCTTC. Protein: CATSDLGQGTNGYTF.